This TCR beta chain was sequenced for a study of identical twins. Study findings and constraints: High-abundance cord blood beta clonotypes had fewer insertions; memory repertoires showed none.

cDNA carried unique molecular identifiers, and a universal primer site was added by template switching. MiXCR was run by TCRdb on the 5' RACE reads, yielding one entry per CDR3 protein. Among some 590,000 distinct CDR3 sequences listed, more than 9% were seen once. CDR3 size: 15 residues. Germline V gene sequence: CDR1 MDHEN, CDR2 SYDVKM. V was clipped by 5 bases and J by 3 bases; unmatched bases: 4. The table lists this clonotype with many counts. Its cognate antigen is unknown. These data are also associated with another study on yellow fever vaccine responses in identical twins.

V is TRBV28 and J is TRBJ2-7, with 13 nucleotides matching TRBD2. Sequenced: PBMCs. The receptor was isolated from a woman younger than 30 in good health. The DNA for the CDR3 is TGTGCCAGCAGTAAAGGGACTAGCGGGATCTACGAGCAGTACTTC. This translates into CASSKGTSGIYEQYF. The whole variable domain, remainder taken from reference TRBV28 and TRBJ2-7, is DVKVTQSSRYLVKRTGEKVFLECVQDMDHENMFWYRQDPGLGLRLIYFSYDVKMKEKGDIPEGYSVSREKKERFSLILESASTNQTSMYLCASSKGTSGIYEQYFGPGTRLTVT.